This section outlines one TCR beta chain sequence together with its context. Antigen: not known. Germline V gene lookup returns CDR1 SEHNR and CDR2 FQNEAQ (reference sequence). Unmatched junction bases numbered 6, after V lost 3 bases and J lost 1 base. This CDR3 is built from 16 residues. The data stem from a study of CD8+ T cells in alopecia areata. Study at large: Administration of oral tofacitinib to treated patients was at 5 to 10 mg twice daily. Tofacitinib dosing lasted 6 to 18 months, which was then followed by 6 months off drug. Points from the study as a whole: Among the cells sequenced in scalp samples are also the resident alphabeta T cells of normal skin.

Alopecia areata patients provided lesional scalp punch biopsies and peripheral blood, both collected for the study. As the sequencing template, cDNA was produced by extracting RNA and reverse transcribing it. Sequenced by immunoSEQ multiplex PCR; TCRdb stores in-frame clones only, minus some. The sample has approximately 54,000 clones, 90% to 97% seen once. The V and J genes are TRBV7-9 and TRBJ2-7, with TRBD1 matching 10 bases. Source: CD8+ T cells sorted from blood, taken at week 0. This receptor was identified in a human donor with alopecia areata. The CDR3 reads CASSFSGTGESYEQYF. The CDR3 DNA is TGTGCCAGCAGCTTCTCCGGGACAGGGGAATCCTACGAGCAGTACTTC.